The rows below give T cell receptor beta chains drawn from one sample of a study of tumor-infiltrating lymphocytes in localized non-small cell lung cancer. Here immunoSEQ multiplex PCR was the method, and the copy in TCRdb shows in-frame clones only, minus some. There are about 16,000 clones in the sample; over 35% occur only once, and about 16% lies in the top ten. Sequencing was performed on lung tumor tissue. All receptors come from a human donor with non-small cell lung cancer. CDR3s include the opening cysteine and the closing phenylalanine or tryptophan. The order of the fields is D gene, V gene, J gene, clone size, CDR3 protein, CDR3 DNA. D genes are given only for firm matches. Size values are once, few and many counts, or a class for expanded clones, and some rows have none.

.,TRBV9,TRBJ1-6,.,CASSVAGNNNSPLHF,TGTGCCAGCAGCGTAGCCGGGAACAATAATTCACCCCTCCACTTT
.,TRBV7-2,TRBJ1-5,.,CASSTSAGNSNQPQHF,TGTGCCAGCAGCACCTCCGCAGGGAATAGCAATCAGCCCCAGCATTTT
.,TRBV19,TRBJ1-3,.,CASSTQQGPGNTIYF,TGTGCCAGTAGCACTCAACAGGGCCCTGGAAACACCATATATTTT
TRBD2,TRBV5-4,TRBJ2-5,.,CASSPQRAGGGETQYF,TGTGCCAGCAGCCCCCAGCGAGCGGGGGGCGGAGAGACCCAGTACTTC
TRBD2,TRBV6-6,TRBJ2-3,.,CASSSGTSGSTDTQYF,TGTGCCAGCAGTTCCGGGACTAGCGGCAGCACAGATACGCAGTATTTT
.,TRBV29-1,TRBJ2-3,many,CSVGSVGLLDF,TGCAGCGTTGGGTCGGTTGGACTCCTGGATTTT
TRBD1,TRBV7-9,TRBJ2-7,once,CASSQEPTGNEQYF,TGTGCCAGCAGCCAGGAGCCGACAGGGAACGAGCAGTACTTC
TRBD1,TRBV11-2,TRBJ2-3,.,CASSTDRGATDTQYF,TGTGCCAGCAGCACGGACAGGGGAGCCACAGATACGCAGTATTTT
.,TRBV7-2,TRBJ1-2,few,CASTGGSGASYGYTF,TGTGCCAGCACTGGGGGTTCTGGGGCCTCGTATGGCTACACCTTC
TRBD2,TRBV28,TRBJ2-3,medium-sized,CASLRVAGVTDTQYF,TGTGCCAGCCTGAGGGTAGCGGGGGTAACAGATACGCAGTATTTT
.,TRBV7-6,TRBJ1-3,.,CASSVNSLSGNTIYF,TGTGCCAGCAGCGTAAACAGCCTCTCTGGAAACACCATATATTTT
.,TRBV7-6,TRBJ2-7,.,CASSLRGGGHAGKGEQYF,TGTGCCAGCAGCTTACGGGGCGGGGGACACGCCGGAAAAGGCGAGCAGTACTTC
.,TRBV5-6,TRBJ1-1,.,CASSFSSWGEAFF,TGTGCCAGCAGCTTTAGCAGTTGGGGTGAAGCTTTCTTT
.,TRBV7-2,TRBJ2-2,.,CASTFGQPNTGELFF,TGTGCCAGCACCTTCGGACAACCGAACACCGGGGAGCTGTTTTTT
.,TRBV7-3,TRBJ2-3,.,CASSPSSSSTDTQYF,TGTGCCAGCAGCCCGTCGTCCTCCTCCACAGATACGCAGTATTTT
TRBD2,TRBV27,TRBJ2-3,many,CASSSSGLAGPSTDTQYF,TGTGCCAGCAGTTCCTCTGGACTAGCGGGGCCCAGCACAGATACGCAGTATTTT
.,TRBV30,TRBJ2-5,.,CAWNGGETQYF,TGTGCCTGGAATGGGGGGGAGACCCAGTACTTC
TRBD1,TRBV19,TRBJ1-6,many,CASSMTQGAPGSPLHF,TGTGCCAGTAGTATGACCCAGGGGGCGCCGGGATCACCCCTCCACTTT
.,TRBV2,TRBJ1-6,.,CASTPGGVNSPLHF,TGTGCCAGCACCCCGGGTGGGGTAAATTCACCCCTCCACTTT
TRBD2,TRBV6-5,TRBJ2-2,.,CASSYSGGTTGELFF,TGTGCCAGCAGTTACTCGGGGGGGACCACCGGGGAGCTGTTTTTT
.,TRBV5-1,TRBJ1-6,.,CASSLMTAIYNSPLHF,TGCGCCAGCAGCTTGATGACAGCTATTTATAATTCACCCCTCCACTTT
TRBD2,TRBV9,TRBJ2-3,.,CASSFRASGGSRTDTQYF,TGTGCCAGCAGCTTTCGGGCGAGCGGGGGAAGCCGCACAGATACGCAGTATTTT
.,TRBV28,TRBJ1-1,.,CASSWQGRDTEAFF,TGTGCCAGCAGTTGGCAGGGGCGCGACACTGAAGCTTTCTTT
.,TRBV7-2,TRBJ1-3,few,CASSRDYSGNTIYF,TGTGCCAGCAGCCGGGACTACTCTGGAAACACCATATATTTT
.,TRBV10-3,TRBJ1-6,few,CASRQGGSPLHF,TGTGCCAGCAGGCAGGGTGGCTCACCCCTCCACTTT
TRBD2,TRBV6-5,TRBJ2-5,once,CASRTGAGGLETQYF,TGTGCCAGCAGAACTGGGGCGGGGGGGCTGGAGACCCAGTACTTC
.,TRBV20-1,TRBJ1-3,few,CSASRGNTIYF,TGCAGTGCTAGCCGAGGAAACACCATATATTTT
.,TRBV6-5,TRBJ2-7,.,CASSSTPGLAYEQYF,TGTGCCAGCAGTTCAACCCCAGGGTTGGCGTACGAGCAGTACTTC
.,TRBV27,TRBJ1-2,.,CASSLGTNYGYTF,TGTGCCAGCAGTTTAGGAACTAACTATGGCTACACCTTC
TRBD1,TRBV7-8,TRBJ1-1,.,CASSFGGLGQGEAFF,TGTGCCAGCAGCTTCGGGGGGCTCGGACAGGGTGAAGCTTTCTTT
TRBD1,TRBV7-9,TRBJ1-6,once,CASSFQTGGNSPLHF,TGTGCCAGCAGCTTCCAGACAGGGGGTAATTCACCCCTCCACTTT
.,TRBV6-6,TRBJ1-5,.,CASSFRGNQPQHF,TGTGCCAGCAGTTTTAGAGGGAATCAGCCCCAGCATTTT